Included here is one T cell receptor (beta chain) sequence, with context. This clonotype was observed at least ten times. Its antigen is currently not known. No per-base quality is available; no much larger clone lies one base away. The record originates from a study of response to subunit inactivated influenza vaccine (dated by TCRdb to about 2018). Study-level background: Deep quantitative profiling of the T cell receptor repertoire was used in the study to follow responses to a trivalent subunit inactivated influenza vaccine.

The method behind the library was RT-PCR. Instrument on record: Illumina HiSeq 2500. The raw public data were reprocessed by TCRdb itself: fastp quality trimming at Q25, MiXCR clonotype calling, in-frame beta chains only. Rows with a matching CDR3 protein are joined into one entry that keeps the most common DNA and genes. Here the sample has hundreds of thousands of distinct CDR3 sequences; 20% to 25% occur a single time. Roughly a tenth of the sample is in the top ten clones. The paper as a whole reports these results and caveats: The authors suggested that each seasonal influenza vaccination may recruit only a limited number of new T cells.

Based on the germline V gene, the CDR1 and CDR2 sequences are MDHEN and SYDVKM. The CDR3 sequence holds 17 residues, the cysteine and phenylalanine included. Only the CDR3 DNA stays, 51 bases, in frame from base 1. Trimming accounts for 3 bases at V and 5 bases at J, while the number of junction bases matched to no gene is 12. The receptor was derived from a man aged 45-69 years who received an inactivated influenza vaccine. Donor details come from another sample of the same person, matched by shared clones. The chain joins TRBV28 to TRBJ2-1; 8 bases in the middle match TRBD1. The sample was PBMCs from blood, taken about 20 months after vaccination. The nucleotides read TGTGCCAGCAGTTTTAATGGGGGGACAGGCTTCGACAATGAGCAGTTCTTC. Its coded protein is CASSFNGGTGFDNEQFF. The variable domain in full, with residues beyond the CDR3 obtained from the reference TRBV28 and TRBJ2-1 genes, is DVKVTQSSRYLVKRTGEKVFLECVQDMDHENMFWYRQDPGLGLRLIYFSYDVKMKEKGDIPEGYSVSREKKERFSLILESASTNQTSMYLCASSFNGGTGFDNEQFFGPGTRLTVL.